This T cell receptor beta chain was identified during a study of T-cell reconstitution after alpha-beta-depleted transplantation in children. This clonotype is labeled medium-sized. The CDR3 length is 17 residues. Germline V gives CDR1 MDHEN, CDR2 SYDVKM. V dropped 6 bases and J dropped 1 base, with 21 bases sitting between them. Unique molecular identifiers were built into the TCRbeta library. TCRdb used MiXCR to reprocess the PCR reads, holding one entry per CDR3 protein. The sample carries roughly 100,000 distinct CDR3 sequences, about 8% recorded once. This TCR was recovered from a human donor who donated a stem cell graft to a child with congenital amegakaryocytic thrombocytopenia. This specimen consisted of PBMCs from the stem cell graft donor, obtained from the stem cell graft. The chain uses TRBV28 and TRBJ1-1, with a tentative D call TRBD1 (6 bases). CDR3 in amino acids: CASSRFGRGNGNTEAFF. CDR3 nucleotides: TGTGCCAGCAGCCGGTTCGGCAGGGGTAACGGGAACACTGAAGCTTTCTTT.